This note documents a single TCR beta chain sequence. Its antigen is unknown. The junction differs from germline at one of its ends, possibly a read error. The sample belongs to a study of cytomegalovirus exposure and HLA in healthy donors. Overall study results and limits: In vitro, three CMV-associated chains proved specific for CMV antigens. A few V segments could not be told apart, such as TRBV6-2 and TRBV6-3, and were left out.

Amplification used 60 Vbeta primers and 13 Jbeta primers. Only in-frame clones appear in the TCRdb table, and some are missing; sequencing was by immunoSEQ multiplex PCR. The data show approximately 160,000 clones, around 80% seen once. From germline, CDR1 is SSHAT and CDR2 FNYEAQ (reference sequence). This CDR3 spans 12 amino acids. The clonotype comes from a woman between 50 and 59 years old in good health and CMV-seropositive. Specimen: PBMCs. The chain combines TRBV7-7 with TRBJ2-1; D is unclear. In DNA, the CDR3 is TGTGCTAGCAGCCTAGACTCCGGTGAGCAGTTCTTC. Translation: CASSLDSGEQFF.